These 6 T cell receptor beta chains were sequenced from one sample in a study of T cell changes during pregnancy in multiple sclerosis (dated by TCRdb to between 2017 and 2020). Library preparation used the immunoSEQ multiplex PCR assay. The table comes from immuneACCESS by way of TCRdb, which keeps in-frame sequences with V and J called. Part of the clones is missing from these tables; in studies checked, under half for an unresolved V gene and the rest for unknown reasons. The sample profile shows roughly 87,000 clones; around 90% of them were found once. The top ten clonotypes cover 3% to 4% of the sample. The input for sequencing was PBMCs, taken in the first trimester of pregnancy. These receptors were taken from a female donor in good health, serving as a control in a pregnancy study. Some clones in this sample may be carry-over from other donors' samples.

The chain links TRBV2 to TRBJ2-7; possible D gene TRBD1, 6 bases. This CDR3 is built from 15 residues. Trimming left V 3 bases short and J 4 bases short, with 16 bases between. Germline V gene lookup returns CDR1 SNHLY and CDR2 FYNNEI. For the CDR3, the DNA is TGTGCCAGCAGTGATTCAAACAGGGTAGGTTACGAGCAGTACTTC. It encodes CASSDSNRVGYEQYF.

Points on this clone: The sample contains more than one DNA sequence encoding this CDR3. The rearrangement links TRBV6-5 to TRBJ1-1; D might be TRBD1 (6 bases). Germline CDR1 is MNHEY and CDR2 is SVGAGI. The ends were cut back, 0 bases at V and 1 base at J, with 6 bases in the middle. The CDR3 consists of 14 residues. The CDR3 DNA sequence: TGTGCCAGCAGTTACTCAGGGGGGAACACTGAAGCTTTCTTT. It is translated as CASSYSGGNTEAFF.

CDR3 residues: CASSYWSYLSVLEQYF. The CDR3 DNA reads as TGTGCCAGCAGTTACTGGAGCTACCTCTCTGTCCTCGAGCAGTACTTC. The rearrangement joins TRBV6-6 to TRBJ2-7, with D hard to call. V lost 1 base to trimming and J lost 6 bases, with 19 bases between them. The CDR3 contains 16 residues. CDR1 and CDR2 (germline): MNHNY, SVGAGI (reference sequence).

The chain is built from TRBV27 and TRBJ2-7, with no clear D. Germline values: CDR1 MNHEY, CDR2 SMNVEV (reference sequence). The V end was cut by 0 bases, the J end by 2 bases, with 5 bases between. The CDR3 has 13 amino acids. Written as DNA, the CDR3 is TGTGCCAGCAGTTTATCCTCCCCCTACGAGCAGTACTTC. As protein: CASSLSSPYEQYF.

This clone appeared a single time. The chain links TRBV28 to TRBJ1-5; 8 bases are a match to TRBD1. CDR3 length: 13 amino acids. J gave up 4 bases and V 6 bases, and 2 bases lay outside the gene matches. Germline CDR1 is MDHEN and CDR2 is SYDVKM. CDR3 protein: CASRRDRNQPQHF. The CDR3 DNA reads TGTGCCAGCAGGCGGGACAGGAATCAGCCCCAGCATTTT.

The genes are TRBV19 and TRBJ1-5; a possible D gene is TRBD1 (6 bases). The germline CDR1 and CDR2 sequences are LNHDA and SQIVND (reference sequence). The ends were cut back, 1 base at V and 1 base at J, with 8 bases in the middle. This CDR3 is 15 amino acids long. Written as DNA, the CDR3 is TGTGCCAGTAGTATAGTACAGGGCAGCAATCAGCCCCAGCATTTT. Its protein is CASSIVQGSNQPQHF.